This TCR beta chain was recorded in a study of T cell responses to AZD1222 COVID-19 vaccine (dated by TCRdb to about 2021). With regard to the full study: A total of over 230 trial participants underwent TCR sequencing, of whom about 210 had received two doses of AZD1222 and approximately 25 had received two doses of the MenACWY control vaccine. Trial participants were enrolled by age into 18-55, 56-69 and 70-plus year subgroups, with roughly 150, 30 and 60 TCR-sequenced participants respectively. Here is what the overall study found, with its caveats: After two AZD1222 doses, both the breadth and the depth of spike-specific TCRs were significantly higher than at day 0 and than in MenACWY recipients. In the small 56-69-year group, the increase in depth fell short of significance, most likely because of low power. Because no day 14 peak-response samples were available, repertoires were characterized only after the peak T cell response. Most participants were white British and females outnumbered males, and the authors suggested that clonal diversity may have been underestimated. Conclusions about previously exposed vaccinees are limited because only five to seven AZD1222 recipients were SARS-CoV-2 seropositive at baseline. Nearly half of unique spike-specific TCRs reportedly recognized epitopes outside regions mutated in the B.1.351 and B.1.1.7 variants. CD4 TCRs associated with the vaccine covered the entire spike protein, and the dominant responses were in regions 160-218 and 743-854.

V loses 6 bases of germline sequence and J loses 2 bases, and the interval between the two ends is 20 bases. Reading from cysteine to phenylalanine, the CDR3 counts 17 amino acids. Kept here is only the CDR3 DNA, which spans 51 bases and is read in frame from base 1. The germline V gene supplies CDR1 MDHEN and CDR2 SYDVKM. In the case of this clone: Its antigen is unknown. No base quality information exists; no much larger clone differs at one position.

The CDR3 regions of human TCRbeta chains were subjected to immunosequencing. Turning to the authors' computational methods: Repertoire TCRs were matched against a reference library of SARS-CoV-2-specific TCRs generated with the MIRA antigen-specificity platform. Breadth meant the fraction of unique TCRs that were SARS-CoV-2-associated, whereas depth meant the fraction of total T cells that were SARS-CoV-2-associated. Using the MIRA data, each spike-specific TCR was assigned both to the spike region to which the TCR was reactive and to a CD4 or CD8 class. Log10-transformed breadth and depth values were compared by one-way ANOVA with Sidak's multiple comparisons tests. TCRdb took this table from immuneACCESS and kept in-frame rearrangements with V and J called. Such tables lack part of the clones; where checked against another copy, unresolved V genes explain under half of the gap, and the rest is unexplained. Clone size and the V and J calls come from that table; the DNA yielded D and trimming. The sample has about 88,000 clones on record, under 95% of them singletons. The ten largest clonotypes hold around 5.5% of the sample.

Per the publication, the time point label means: baseline before first vaccination. Per the publication, the treatment or condition label means: meningococcal conjugate vaccine given as trial control. Vaccinee samples came from UK trials COV001 and COV002, including a single-blind randomized controlled phase 2/3 trial of AZD1222 (ChAdOx1 nCoV-19) in healthy adults. For TCRbeta chain sequencing, PBMC samples from trial participants were taken at day 0 and at day 28 after the second dose. The origin of this receptor is an adult in good health. Recombination joined TRBV28 with TRBJ1-5, with TRBD1 perhaps the D gene, on 5 matching bases. The source was peripheral blood, collected on day 0 of MenACWY control vaccination. The CDR3 protein sequence reads: CASRLGAFEGRNQPQHF. DNA sequence: TGTGCCAGCAGATTAGGGGCCTTTGAGGGTCGCAATCAGCCCCAGCATTTT.